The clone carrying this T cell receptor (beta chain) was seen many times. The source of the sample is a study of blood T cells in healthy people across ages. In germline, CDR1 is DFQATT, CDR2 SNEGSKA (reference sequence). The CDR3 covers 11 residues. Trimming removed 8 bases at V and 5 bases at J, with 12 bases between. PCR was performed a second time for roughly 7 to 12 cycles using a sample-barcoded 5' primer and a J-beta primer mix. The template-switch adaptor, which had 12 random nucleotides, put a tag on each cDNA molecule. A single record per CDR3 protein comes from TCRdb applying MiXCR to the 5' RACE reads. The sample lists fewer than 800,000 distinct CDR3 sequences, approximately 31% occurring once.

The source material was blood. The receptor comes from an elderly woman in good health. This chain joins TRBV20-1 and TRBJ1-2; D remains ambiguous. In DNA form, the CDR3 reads TGCAGTCCTAAAAGGATATATGGCTACACCTTC. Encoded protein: CSPKRIYGYTF.